A selection of T cell receptor beta chains follows, all from one sample in a study of identical twins. Each CDR3 protein is one row after TCRdb ran MiXCR on the 5' RACE reads. The data show around 480,000 distinct CDR3 sequences, 13% to 15% seen once. This sample was shared with a second study, whose subject was yellow fever vaccine responses in identical twins.

The sequenced material came from CD4+ T cells sorted from blood. The receptors come from a woman younger than 30 in good health. Each CDR3 is given with its conserved first and last residue. Fields, in order: V gene, D gene, J gene, clone size, CDR3 protein, CDR3 DNA. The D gene is left open where the match is weak. Part of the rows lack a size; the others show once, few, many or a class for expanded clones.

>TRBV14|TRBD1|TRBJ1-2|-
CASSQDRGNGYTF
TGTGCCAGCAGCCAGGACAGGGGGAATGGCTACACCTTC
>TRBV12-3/TRBV12-4|-|TRBJ2-2|few
CASRPRGFTGELFF
TGTGCCAGCAGGCCAAGAGGGTTCACCGGGGAGCTGTTTTTT
>TRBV2|TRBD1|TRBJ2-7|few
CASSDGGRGTGEQYF
TGTGCCAGCAGTGACGGCGGCAGGGGGACCGGAGAGCAGTACTTC
>TRBV4-2|-|TRBJ2-5|-
CASSQDGGNQETQYF
TGTGCCAGCAGCCAAGATGGGGGCAACCAAGAGACCCAGTACTTC
>TRBV19|-|TRBJ2-2|few
CASSTGQVGAGELFF
TGTGCCAGTAGTACCGGCCAAGTGGGGGCCGGGGAGCTGTTTTTT
>TRBV3-1|TRBD2|TRBJ2-7|few
CASSQAPGGAYEQYF
TGTGCCAGCAGCCAAGCACCTGGGGGGGCCTACGAGCAGTACTTC
>TRBV5-1|TRBD1|TRBJ2-7|-
CASSFRQQGDEQYF
TGCGCCAGCAGCTTTCGACAACAGGGGGACGAGCAGTACTTC
>TRBV9|-|TRBJ2-1|few
CASSVGNSDRVRSNEQFF
TGTGCCAGCAGCGTAGGAAACTCGGATAGGGTCAGGAGTAATGAGCAGTTCTTC
>TRBV18|TRBD2|TRBJ2-7|-
CASSETGGFSYEQYF
TGTGCCAGCTCAGAAACGGGGGGGTTTTCCTACGAGCAGTACTTC
>TRBV28|TRBD2|TRBJ2-1|few
CASSLFSGGASYNEQFF
TGTGCCAGCAGTTTATTTAGCGGGGGGGCTTCCTACAATGAGCAGTTCTTC
>TRBV7-8|TRBD2|TRBJ2-3|-
CASSLLMGGTPTDTQYF
TGTGCCAGCAGTTTACTAATGGGGGGGACCCCCACAGATACGCAGTATTTT